The 19 T cell receptor beta chains in this list originate from one sample, sequenced in a study of T cell responses to AZD1222 COVID-19 vaccine. Some clones are missing from TCRdb's copy, which holds only in-frame ones; the method was immunoSEQ multiplex PCR. The sample lists some 200,000 clones; approximately 89% were seen once. The specimen was peripheral blood, collected 28 days after the second AZD1222 dose. The receptors come from an adult who received the AZD1222 COVID-19 vaccine.

The chain is built from TRBV28 and TRBJ1-5, with unresolved D. CDR1 and CDR2 (germline): MDHEN, SYDVKM. V lost 6 bases, J lost 15 bases, and 18 bases lay in between. This CDR3 contains 12 residues. The CDR3 DNA sequence: TGTGCCAGCAGCTTTTACGGAGGGCGTGGGCATTTT. Protein: CASSFYGGRGHF.

The rearrangement uses TRBV28 and TRBJ2-1; D is unclear. CDR1 MDHEN and CDR2 SYDVKM come from the germline V gene. Trimming pared 7 bases from V and 4 bases from J, leaving 17 bases between. The CDR3 is 15 residues long. The CDR3 protein is CASNLLSALYNEQFF. Here the CDR3 DNA reads TGTGCCAGCAACCTACTCTCGGCTTTATACAATGAGCAGTTCTTC. The whole variable domain, filled in from reference TRBV28 and TRBJ2-1, reads DVKVTQSSRYLVKRTGEKVFLECVQDMDHENMFWYRQDPGLGLRLIYFSYDVKMKEKGDIPEGYSVSREKKERFSLILESASTNQTSMYLCASNLLSALYNEQFFGPGTRLTVL.

The CDR3 bases are TGTGCCAGCAGTCGCGGCGGGAGTAGCAATGAGCAGTTCTTC. Its translation is CASSRGGSSNEQFF. The gene calls are TRBV7-3 and TRBJ2-1; the match to TRBD2 covers 7 bases. The germline V gene has CDR1 SGHTA and CDR2 FQGTGA. This CDR3 has 14 amino acids. Trimming took 6 bases from V and 6 from J; bases not matched to a gene: 8.

The rearrangement links TRBV5-1 to TRBJ2-7; 8 nucleotides line up with TRBD2. CDR3 size: 14 residues. The germline CDR1 and CDR2 sequences are SGHRS and YFSETQ. Losses at the gene ends were 4 bases for V and 2 bases for J; bases not matched to a gene: 5. CDR3 residues: CASSETSATYEQYF. In DNA form, the CDR3 reads TGCGCCAGCAGCGAGACTAGCGCCACCTACGAGCAGTACTTC.

This rearrangement joins TRBV6-5 to TRBJ2-2; no firm D call. V lost 11 bases and J lost 0, with 7 bases in between. Germline V CDR1 and CDR2: MNHEY, SVGAGI. The CDR3 totals 12 residues. The CDR3 spells CAVSTNTGELFF. Written as DNA, the CDR3 is TGTGCCGTCAGCACGAACACCGGGGAGCTGTTTTTT.

This clone was seen only once. The chain has TRBV28 and TRBJ1-2; tentative D call: TRBD1 (5 bases). This CDR3 is 13 amino acids long. The germline V gene has CDR1 MDHEN and CDR2 SYDVKM. Trimming stripped 6 bases from V and 2 bases from J, with 10 bases between. The CDR3 region has the DNA TGTGCCAGCAGCAGACAGCAGAACTATGGCTACACCTTC. Protein sequence: CASSRQQNYGYTF.

The V call is TRBV7-2, the J call TRBJ1-1; D gene unclear. The ends were cut back, 1 base at V and 0 bases at J, with 9 bases in the middle. This CDR3 comprises 15 residues. CDR1 and CDR2 (germline): SGHTA, FQGNSA. DNA for the CDR3: TGTGCCAGCAGCTTAGGCCGACGGTTGAACACTGAAGCTTTCTTT. As protein: CASSLGRRLNTEAFF.

CDR3 loop: CASSVGADKSYEQYF. Written as DNA, the CDR3 is TGTGCCAGCAGCGTAGGGGCAGACAAATCCTACGAGCAGTACTTC. The chain links TRBV9 to TRBJ2-7; D not certain. The CDR3 runs 15 residues. Germline values: CDR1 SGDLS, CDR2 YYNGEE. V was trimmed by 0 bases and J by 1 base, leaving 11 bases between them.

The V and J genes are TRBV19 and TRBJ2-1; D may be TRBD2 (7 bases). The CDR3 sequence is 11 residues long. CDR1 is LNHDA, CDR2 SQIVND, per germline (reference sequence). Trimming took 7 bases from V and 8 from J, leaving 9 bases between them. CDR3 in DNA: TGTGCCAGTACGGGGGGCGATGAGCAGTTCTTC. This translates into CASTGGDEQFF. The full variable domain, rest sourced from reference TRBV19 and TRBJ2-1, is DGGITQSPKYLFRKEGQNVTLSCEQNLNHDAMYWYRQDPGQGLRLIYYSQIVNDFQKGDIAEGYSVSREKKESFPLTVTSAQKNPTAFYLCASTGGDEQFFGPGTRLTVL.

The chain combines TRBV18 with TRBJ1-3; a possible D gene is TRBD1 (5 bases). The V end was cut by 2 bases, the J end by 0 bases, with 20 bases between. The CDR3 consists of 19 residues. From germline, CDR1 is KGHSH and CDR2 LQKENI. CDR3 sequence (DNA): TGTGCCAGCTCACCAGGGGCCGGGTCGTCCCTCAGCTCTGGAAACACCATATATTTT. It is translated as CASSPGAGSSLSSGNTIYF.

This rearrangement joins TRBV6-5 to TRBJ1-5; perhaps TRBD1 as D (5 bases). The V and J ends lost 6 bases and 1 base respectively, with 13 bases between them. The CDR3 has 15 amino acids. Per the germline V gene, CDR1 is MNHEY and CDR2 is SVGAGI. CDR3 bases: TGTGCCAGCAGACCGCAGGGCGAGAGCAATCAGCCCCAGCATTTT. Protein sequence: CASRPQGESNQPQHF.

V is TRBV18 and J is TRBJ2-7; unclear D gene. Between the trimmed V and J ends, which lost 6 bases and 2 bases, there was a span of 5 bases. The CDR3 loop spans 11 amino acids. Germline CDR1 and CDR2: KGHSH and LQKENI. In DNA form, the CDR3 reads TGTGCCAGCTCCGATCCCTACGAGCAGTACTTC. It encodes CASSDPYEQYF.

This chain links TRBV18 with TRBJ1-2; 7 bases agree with TRBD1. Germline V gene sequence: CDR1 KGHSH, CDR2 LQKENI. Trimming took 3 bases from V and 4 from J; bases not matched to a gene: 5. This CDR3 is built from 14 residues. In nucleotides, the CDR3 is TGTGCCAGCTCACCGGACAGGAACTCCTATGGCTACACCTTC. It translates to CASSPDRNSYGYTF.

J is TRBJ1-2 and V is TRBV19; no firm D call. V was shortened by 4 bases and J by 5 bases, with 23 bases between the two germline ends. The CDR3 length is 17 residues. Germline assignment: CDR1 LNHDA and CDR2 SQIVND (reference sequence). CDR3 sequence (DNA): TGTGCCAGTAGTAAAGGCTTAGGGCAATACCTTCTTTATGGCTACACCTTC. Translated, it gives CASSKGLGQYLLYGYTF. Full variable domain (remainder filled in from reference TRBV19 and TRBJ1-2): DGGITQSPKYLFRKEGQNVTLSCEQNLNHDAMYWYRQDPGQGLRLIYYSQIVNDFQKGDIAEGYSVSREKKESFPLTVTSAQKNPTAFYLCASSKGLGQYLLYGYTFGSGTRLTVV.

The rearrangement joins TRBV6-5 to TRBJ2-7, with D maybe TRBD1 (5 bases). The germline gives CDR1 MNHEY, CDR2 SVGAGI. This CDR3 is 13 amino acids long. V lost 6 bases and J lost 7, with 16 bases in between. CDR3 nucleotide sequence: TGTGCCAGCAGGACCGACAGCAAAGGGGAGCAGTACTTC. It translates to CASRTDSKGEQYF.

This clone was detected once. The V gene is TRBV15, the J gene TRBJ1-1; no reliable D call. V dropped 6 bases and J dropped 7 bases, with 21 bases sitting between them. CDR1 is LNHNV, CDR2 YYDKDF, per germline (reference sequence). This CDR3 has 15 amino acids. The CDR3 is CATRNVNVGLGEAFF. The CDR3 coding sequence is TGTGCCACCAGGAATGTGAATGTGGGGTTGGGTGAAGCTTTCTTT.

The chain combines TRBV28 with TRBJ2-7; either TRBD1 or TRBD2 may fit D (5 bases each). The CDR3 is 12 residues long. Germline assignment: CDR1 MDHEN and CDR2 SYDVKM. V lost 9 bases and J lost 4, with 13 bases in between. The CDR3, as DNA: TGTGCCAGTTCGTGGGGGTCGTACGAGCAGTACTTC. This encodes CASSWGSYEQYF.

This sequence joins TRBV27 and TRBJ2-7; 10 bases fit TRBD1. CDR3 size: 15 residues. Germline CDR1 and CDR2: MNHEY and SMNVEV (reference sequence). The V segment lost 6 bases and the J segment 1 base; nucleotides outside the gene matches: 6. CDR3 DNA sequence: TGTGCCAGCAGATACCGGGACAGGGGTTCCTACGAGCAGTACTTC. Its translation: CASRYRDRGSYEQYF.

CDR3 loop: CATAPSSGSYYNEQFF. The CDR3 DNA reads TGTGCCACCGCCCCCTCTAGCGGGAGTTACTACAATGAGCAGTTCTTC. This chain links TRBV24-1 with TRBJ2-1; 10 bases are shared with TRBD2. Germline CDR1 is KGHDR and CDR2 is SFDVKD. The CDR3 consists of 16 residues. Trimming cost V 9 bases and J 3 bases; bases outside gene matches: 10.